The present T cell receptor beta chain was sequenced within a study of T cells after yellow fever vaccination. This clonotype was seen more than once but under ten times. The germline gives CDR1 MNHEY, CDR2 SVGEGT. This CDR3 is built from 17 residues. Trimming took 0 bases from V and 2 from J, leaving 17 bases between them. In TCRdb, the 5' RACE reads were re-called with MiXCR into one record per CDR3 protein. The sample records around 70,000 distinct CDR3 sequences, more than 5.5% being singletons. The sequence was obtained from a man between 18 and 29 years old who received the YFV17D yellow fever vaccine. Sequencing was performed on CD8+ T cells sorted from PBMCs, taken 5 days after the first yellow fever vaccination. This chain links TRBV6-2 or TRBV6-3 with TRBJ2-7; D remains ambiguous. DNA of the CDR3: TGTGCCAGCAGTTACTCGCGCGGTAACAGAGACCCCTACGAGCAGTACTTC. Translating gives CASSYSRGNRDPYEQYF.